This T cell receptor (beta chain) was observed in a study of CD4 T cells in relation to SARS-CoV-2 and coronaviruses. CD4+ T cells from unexposed donors were obtained before the COVID-19 pandemic (2011-2018). The protocol was immunoSEQ multiplex PCR, while the TCRdb copy is restricted to in-frame clones and leaves out a portion. The top ten clones hold approximately 0.21% of a sample with 60,000 to 75,000 clones, approximately 93% of them seen once. The receptor comes from a human donor in good health. The sequenced sample was naive CD4+ T cells from PBMCs. Documented subset: naive CD4+ T cells isolated by negative enrichment.

The CDR3 is CASSLGQRGEKLFF. DNA for the CDR3: TGTGCCAGCAGCTTAGGGCAGCGCGGAGAAAAACTGTTTTTT. J is TRBJ1-4 and V is TRBV7-9; unclear D gene. Trimming left V 1 base short and J 8 bases short, with 11 bases between. CDR1 is SEHNR, CDR2 FQNEAQ, per germline (reference sequence). The CDR3 has 14 amino acids.